What follows is one TCR beta chain and its context. The target antigen is unknown. This specimen comes from a study of OX40 agonist ivuxolimab in advanced cancers. In the study overall: The patients received ivuxolimab by intravenous route every 2 weeks at 0.01 to 10 mg/kg. Partial responses were achieved by three patients, of whom one had hepatocellular carcinoma and two had cutaneous melanoma.

Findings and limits, study-wide: Expanded clones tended on average to be more numerous among CD8+ T cells than CD4+.

Assay: immunoSEQ multiplex PCR; the TCRdb copy retains only in-frame clones and omits some. This repertoire shows over 45,000 clones, about 88% found once; its top ten account for 1.1%. This receptor was obtained from an adult with an advanced solid tumor such as melanoma, head and neck, liver or kidney cancer. The sample consisted of CD4+ or CD8+ T cells sorted from blood, taken in a trial of the OX40 agonist ivuxolimab.

CDR3 DNA sequence: TGTGCCAGCTCACCGGCGGGACGTGGGACCGGGGAGCTGTTTTTT. Translation gives CASSPAGRGTGELFF. V gene TRBV18 combines with J gene TRBJ2-2; D may be TRBD2 (6 bases). Germline V gene sequence: CDR1 KGHSH, CDR2 LQKENI. The CDR3 is made up of 15 amino acids. Deletions cut 3 bases from V and 5 bases from J, with 13 bases between.